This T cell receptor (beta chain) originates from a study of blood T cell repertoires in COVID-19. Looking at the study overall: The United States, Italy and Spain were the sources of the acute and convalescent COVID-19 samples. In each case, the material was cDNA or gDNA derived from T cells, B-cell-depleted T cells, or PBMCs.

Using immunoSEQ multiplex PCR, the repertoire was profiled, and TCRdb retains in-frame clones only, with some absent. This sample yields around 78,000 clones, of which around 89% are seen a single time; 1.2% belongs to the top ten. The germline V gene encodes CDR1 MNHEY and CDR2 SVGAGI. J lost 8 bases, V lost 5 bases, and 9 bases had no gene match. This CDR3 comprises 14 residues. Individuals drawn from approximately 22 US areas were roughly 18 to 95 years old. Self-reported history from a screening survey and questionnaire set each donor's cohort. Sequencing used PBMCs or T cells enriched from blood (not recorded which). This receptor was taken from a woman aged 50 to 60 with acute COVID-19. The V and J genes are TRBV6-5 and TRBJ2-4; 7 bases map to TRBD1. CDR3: CASSPAQGVDIQYF. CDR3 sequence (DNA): TGTGCCAGCAGTCCAGCCCAGGGGGTGGACATTCAGTACTTC.